These 13 T cell receptor beta chains came from one sample sequenced in a study of blood T cell repertoires in COVID-19. Here immunoSEQ multiplex PCR was the method, and the copy in TCRdb shows in-frame clones only, minus some. Here the sample spans 200,000 to 250,000 clones, 70% to 90% being singletons. The sample was PBMCs or T cells enriched from blood (not recorded which). The receptors stem from a woman aged 40 to 50 with acute COVID-19.

The rearrangement joins TRBV28 to TRBJ2-3; D is uncertain. V was shortened by 7 bases and J by 1 base, with 9 bases between the two germline ends. This CDR3 is built from 13 residues. CDR1 MDHEN and CDR2 SYDVKM come from the germline V gene. Here the CDR3 reads CASIGGRTDTQYF. Written as DNA, the CDR3 is TGTGCCAGCATCGGCGGTCGCACAGATACGCAGTATTTT.

In regard to this clone: At the DNA level, this CDR3 is encoded by other sequences in the same sample as well. This chain links TRBV3-1 (or the pseudogene TRBV3-2) with TRBJ2-2; no definite D call. CDR3 length: 14 amino acids. Germline V gene data show CDR1 as LGHDT and CDR2 as YNNKEL (reference sequence). V lost 1 base and J 0 bases, leaving 3 bases between the germline ends. This CDR3 is CASSQATNTGELFF. The CDR3 DNA follows: TGTGCCAGCAGCCAAGCAACGAACACCGGGGAGCTGTTTTTT.

Only one count was recorded for this clone. V and J are TRBV19 and TRBJ1-2; perhaps TRBD1 as D (5 bases). V lost 3 bases, J lost 2 bases, and 7 bases lay in between. This CDR3 spans 13 amino acids. Germline V gene lookup returns CDR1 LNHDA and CDR2 SQIVND (reference sequence). The CDR3, as DNA: TGTGCCAGTAGTATGACAGAGAACTATGGCTACACCTTC. It specifies CASSMTENYGYTF.

This chain uses TRBV20-1 with TRBJ1-6; D is unresolved. The CDR3 length is 15 residues. Germline values: CDR1 DFQATT, CDR2 SNEGSKA (reference sequence). V was clipped by 3 bases and J by 9 bases, with 18 bases between them. In DNA form, the CDR3 reads TGCAGTGCTAGTGAGTGGGGAGTTAGTAGTTCACCCCTCCACTTT. Its protein product is CSASEWGVSSSPLHF.

The count of this clone is one. V and J are TRBV6-1 and TRBJ1-2, with a weak D call TRBD1 (6 bases). Trimming took 1 base from V and 3 from J, leaving 9 bases between them. Germline loops: CDR1 MNHNS, CDR2 SASEGT. The CDR3 sequence is 14 residues long. The CDR3 is CASSEGGGDYGYTF. The DNA for the CDR3 is TGTGCCAGCAGTGAAGGTGGGGGCGACTATGGCTACACCTTC.

This clone was seen just once. V and J are TRBV7-9 and TRBJ2-1; D is unclear. Between the trimmed V and J ends, which lost 3 bases and 4 bases, there was a span of 7 bases. Germline-derived CDR1 and CDR2 are SEHNR and FQNEAQ (reference sequence). CDR3 length: 13 residues. The CDR3 sequence is CASSFGGYNEQFF. The CDR3 DNA is TGTGCCAGCAGCTTCGGCGGATACAATGAGCAGTTCTTC.

The V gene is TRBV7-2, the J gene TRBJ1-2; 7 bases are shared with TRBD1. The CDR3 spans 17 residues. Unmatched junction bases numbered 9, after V lost 0 bases and J lost 2 bases. Germline V CDR1 and CDR2: SGHTA, FQGNSA. CDR3 loop: CASSLAFSGGENYGYTF. The CDR3 DNA sequence: TGTGCCAGCAGCTTAGCGTTCTCAGGGGGTGAGAACTATGGCTACACCTTC.

The chain couples TRBV10-1 to TRBJ1-2; D remains unclear. Trimming stripped 8 bases from V and 4 bases from J, with 8 bases between. This CDR3 is built from 11 residues. Germline V gene sequence: CDR1 WNHNN, CDR2 SYGVQD (reference sequence). The DNA of the CDR3 is TGCGCCAGCTTACACGTCTATGGCTACACCTTC. It translates to CASLHVYGYTF.

This clone was recorded once. V gene TRBV19 combines with J gene TRBJ1-3, with 7 bases matching TRBD1. The trim removed 5 bases at V and 5 bases at J, leaving 12 bases unmatched. Per the germline V gene, CDR1 is LNHDA and CDR2 is SQIVND (reference sequence). CDR3 length: 16 amino acids. For the CDR3, the DNA is TGTGCCAGTAGTTCTCCCGGGACAGCGACTCGAAACACCATATATTTT. Protein: CASSSPGTATRNTIYF.

The chain links TRBV2 to TRBJ1-1; a possible D gene is TRBD1 (5 bases). V was shortened by 6 bases and J by 11 bases, with 19 bases between the two germline ends. This CDR3 comprises 13 residues. Germline assignment: CDR1 SNHLY and CDR2 FYNNEI. The CDR3 DNA reads as TGTGCCAGCAGGGGACGGGGGTCAGGTGGGGCTTTCTTT. It is translated as CASRGRGSGGAFF.

V usage is TRBV7-2 and J usage is TRBJ1-2; 9 bases map to TRBD1. V dropped 4 bases and J dropped 3; count of bases not matched to a gene: 6. The CDR3 runs 15 residues. The V gene's germline CDR1 is SGHTA and CDR2 FQGNSA. The CDR3 is CASSSAGTGYYGYTF. The CDR3 nucleotides are TGTGCCAGCAGCTCCGCCGGGACAGGGTACTATGGCTACACCTTC.

J is TRBJ2-3 and V is TRBV11-1, with D tentatively TRBD2 (6 bases). Germline values: CDR1 SGHAT, CDR2 FQDESV (reference sequence). V shed 1 base and J shed 4 bases, with 9 bases lying between them. The CDR3 has 14 amino acids. CDR3 bases: TGTGCCAGCAGCTTAGAGGGAGGCCCAGATACGCAGTATTTT. Protein: CASSLEGGPDTQYF.

This chain connects TRBV7-9 to TRBJ2-7; perhaps TRBD2 as D (6 bases). Germline CDR1 and CDR2: SEHNR and FQNEAQ (reference sequence). The CDR3 spans 15 residues. V was clipped by 1 base and J by 6 bases, with 16 bases between them. The CDR3 region is CASSLEERAILEQYF. CDR3 nucleotide sequence: TGTGCCAGCAGCTTAGAAGAGCGGGCTATCCTCGAGCAGTACTTC.